This T cell receptor (beta chain) was identified during a study of response to subunit inactivated influenza vaccine. Study findings and constraints: Each seasonal influenza vaccination, the authors suggested, recruits few new T cells.

TCRdb fed the RT-PCR reads into MiXCR, producing one record per CDR3 protein. The top ten hold around 10% of the sample, which has 610,000 or so distinct CDR3 sequences, 13% to 15% seen once. The CDR3 loop spans 13 amino acids. Germline V gene lookup returns CDR1 SQVTM and CDR2 ANQGSEA. The V end was cut by 4 bases, the J end by 0 bases, with 8 bases between. This clonotype came up many times. The antigen is not known. This receptor was obtained from a man in his forties or fifties who received an inactivated influenza vaccine. This sequence joins TRBV29-1 and TRBJ2-3, with TRBD1 as a possible D gene (6 bases). The material was PBMCs from blood, obtained roughly 12 days after vaccination. The CDR3 here is CSVGDRSTDTQYF. CDR3 DNA: TGCAGCGTTGGAGACAGGAGCACAGATACGCAGTATTTT.